Shown below are 30 T cell receptor beta chains from a single sample sequenced in a study of T cells in Graves' hyperthyroidism and ophthalmopathy. Using RNA transcripts as the source, TCR beta CDR3 regions were amplified. Primed by the HTBI set, a first-round RT-PCR was run on the TCR CDR3. One entry per CDR3 protein, called by TCRdb with MiXCR from the multiplex PCR reads. The data hold fewer than 500,000 distinct CDR3 sequences, with around 13% observed a single time. The sample was blood. Receptor source: a woman aged 25 to 39 with Graves' ophthalmopathy.

This clonotype was seen ten or more times. This rearrangement joins TRBV20-1 to TRBJ1-1; D not certain. V gave up 3 bases and J gave up 1 base, with 3 bases separating them. The CDR3 consists of 11 residues. Germline CDR1 DFQATT, CDR2 SNEGSKA (reference sequence). This chain's CDR3 is CSARENTEAFF. CDR3 DNA: TGCAGTGCTAGGGAGAACACTGAAGCTTTCTTT.

This clonotype was seen many times. The chain employs TRBV20-1 and TRBJ2-3; D is undetermined. The CDR3 length is 14 residues. In germline, CDR1 is DFQATT, CDR2 SNEGSKA (reference sequence). Between the trimmed V and J ends, which lost 2 bases and 6 bases, there was a span of 15 bases. Written as DNA, the CDR3 is TGCAGTGCTAGACCCGGGCTGGGATTGGATACGCAGTATTTT. Translated: CSARPGLGLDTQYF.

This clonotype was seen many times. CDR3 sequence: CASKGQGGTGELFF. Here the CDR3 DNA reads TGTGCCAGCAAGGGACAGGGGGGGACCGGGGAGCTGTTTTTT. This sequence joins TRBV2 and TRBJ2-2; 11 bases match TRBD1. The V segment lost 7 bases and the J segment 5 bases; nucleotides outside the gene matches: 3. Germline assignment: CDR1 SNHLY and CDR2 FYNNEI. This CDR3 contains 14 residues.

This chain joins TRBV5-1 and TRBJ1-2, with TRBD1 as a possible D gene (5 bases). This CDR3 contains 13 residues. Germline loops: CDR1 SGHRS, CDR2 YFSETQ. V lost 0 bases and J lost 8, with 11 bases in between. CDR3 residues: CASSLEQGWGYTF. The DNA for the CDR3 is TGCGCCAGCAGCTTGGAGCAGGGTTGGGGCTACACCTTC.

This clonotype was seen a handful of times. The J gene is TRBJ2-1, the V gene TRBV19, with 10 bases fitting TRBD2. J gave up 9 bases and V 1 base, and 3 bases lay outside the gene matches. The CDR3 covers 14 residues. The germline CDR1 and CDR2 sequences are LNHDA and SQIVND (reference sequence). CDR3 protein: CASSIGLAGVEQFF. The CDR3 nucleotides read TGTGCCAGTAGTATAGGGCTAGCGGGGGTTGAGCAGTTCTTC.

This clonotype was counted at least ten times. V and J are TRBV20-1 and TRBJ2-1; D is unclear. This CDR3 region has 17 residues. Germline CDR1 reads DFQATT; CDR2 reads SNEGSKA (reference sequence). Trimming removed 6 bases at V and 2 bases at J, with 23 bases between. CDR3 protein: CSAPTQDGTWAYNEQFF. The CDR3 DNA is TGCAGTGCCCCGACACAAGACGGTACTTGGGCCTACAATGAGCAGTTCTTC.

This clonotype was detected ten times or more. DNA of the CDR3: TGTGCCAGCAGTGTGGACAGGGGAGATTCTCAGCCCCAGCATTTT. It is translated as CASSVDRGDSQPQHF. J is TRBJ1-5 and V is TRBV2; 9 nucleotides line up with TRBD1. Trimming took 4 bases from V and 6 from J; bases not matched to a gene: 7. The CDR3 is made up of 15 amino acids. CDR1 SNHLY and CDR2 FYNNEI come from the germline V gene.

This clonotype was seen only a few times. The J gene is TRBJ2-7, the V gene TRBV19; possible D gene TRBD1, 6 bases. V lost 10 bases, J lost 2 bases, and 18 bases lay in between. Germline loops: CDR1 LNHDA, CDR2 SQIVND (reference sequence). There are 14 residues in the CDR3. CDR3 sequence: CATRRTELAYEQYF. The CDR3 nucleotides read TGTGCCACTCGGAGGACAGAACTAGCCTACGAGCAGTACTTC.

The rearrangement uses TRBV7-9 and TRBJ2-7; 9 nucleotides line up with TRBD1. V trimming: 5 bases; J trimming: 4 bases; junction bases outside the gene matches: 6. Germline V CDR1 and CDR2: SEHNR, FQNEAQ (reference sequence). This CDR3 spans 14 amino acids. CDR3 coding DNA: TGTGCCAGCAGCCCGGGGACAGGGTTTTACGAGCAGTACTTC. Protein: CASSPGTGFYEQYF.

In this sample, this clonotype turned up many times. The gene calls are TRBV7-6 and TRBJ2-5; weak D call: TRBD1 (6 bases). Germline assignment: CDR1 SGHVS and CDR2 FNYEAQ. The ends were cut back, 5 bases at V and 5 bases at J, with 15 bases in the middle. The CDR3 has 14 amino acids. CDR3 loop: CASSKHRVRETQYF. CDR3 DNA sequence: TGTGCCAGCAGCAAACACAGGGTTCGGGAGACCCAGTACTTC.

Worth noting for this clonotype: A much larger clone is a single base away; this may be a read error. This sequence joins TRBV28 and TRBJ2-1, with D unclear. The J call may be in error: the DNA end matches TRBJ2-7 better. The V gene's germline CDR1 is MDHEN and CDR2 SYDVKM. CDR3 length: 14 residues. The CDR3 region is CASTRWSSYNEQYF. CDR3 sequence (DNA): TGTGCCAGCACCAGATGGAGCTCCTACAATGAGCAGTACTTC.

This clonotype occurred many times. The rearrangement joins TRBV30 to TRBJ1-1; D unclear. The CDR3 spans 13 residues. Germline V CDR1 and CDR2: GTSNPN, SVGIG (reference sequence). V was cut by 2 bases and J by 0 bases, with 7 bases left in between. As DNA, the CDR3 is TGTGCCTGGAGTCGCGGCTTGAACACTGAAGCTTTCTTT. It translates to CAWSRGLNTEAFF.

Concerning this clonotype itself: A read error may be the cause here, since a much bigger clone is one base away. The rearrangement links TRBV7-9 to TRBJ2-1; maybe TRBD2 (6 bases). There are 18 residues in the CDR3. The germline CDR1 and CDR2 sequences are SEHNR and FQNEAQ (reference sequence). The CDR3 coding sequence is TGTGCCAACAGCTTACCTCCAAAAAGGGACTTAGCCTACAATGAGCAGTTCTTC. This translates into CANSLPPKRDLAYNEQFF.

This clonotype was seen repeatedly, ten times or more. This chain connects TRBV12-3 or TRBV12-4 to TRBJ2-2; 8 bases fit TRBD1. The CDR3 length is 17 residues. V gave up 2 bases and J gave up 4 bases; unmatched junction bases: 9. CDR3 bases: TGTGCCAGCAGTTTACCTGAGTGGACAGGGTTCACCGGGGAGCTGTTTTTT. This sequence encodes CASSLPEWTGFTGELFF.

V usage is TRBV14 and J usage is TRBJ1-1; D is undetermined. V was shortened by 4 bases and J by 9 bases, with 15 bases between the two germline ends. In germline, CDR1 is SGHDN, CDR2 FVKESK. This CDR3 has 13 amino acids. The CDR3 reads CASSPALREKAFF. The CDR3 nucleotides read TGTGCCAGCAGCCCTGCGTTGAGGGAGAAAGCTTTCTTT.

At least ten counts were recorded for this clonotype. The chain has TRBV12-3 or TRBV12-4 and TRBJ2-7; D unresolved. The CDR3 runs 15 residues. V lost 0 bases and J 1 base, leaving 10 bases between the germline ends. The DNA of the CDR3 is TGTGCCAGCAGTTTAGCGCATGTCGAGTCCTACGAGCAGTACTTC. It is translated as CASSLAHVESYEQYF.

This clonotype was recorded many times. The V and J genes are TRBV20-1 and TRBJ1-2, with D perhaps TRBD1 (6 bases). The CDR3 extends over 14 amino acids. CDR1 is DFQATT, CDR2 SNEGSKA, per germline (reference sequence). With 3 bases removed from V and 8 bases from J, the gap between germline ends came to 19 bases. The CDR3 DNA is TGCAGTGCTAGGCGGGGGGCGAACACAGGGGGCTACACCTTC. It translates to CSARRGANTGGYTF.

This chain uses TRBV27 with TRBJ1-3; TRBD1 might be the D (6 bases). Germline-derived CDR1 and CDR2 are MNHEY and SMNVEV (reference sequence). The ends were cut back, 6 bases at V and 0 bases at J, with 12 bases in the middle. This CDR3 is built from 15 residues. The CDR3 DNA reads as TGTGCCAGCAGAGCCGGACAGCTCTCTGGAAACACCATATATTTT. Its protein product is CASRAGQLSGNTIYF.

At least ten counts were recorded for this clonotype. The chain combines TRBV20-1 with TRBJ2-3; D tentatively reads TRBD1 or TRBD2 (5 bases each). The CDR3 sequence is 13 residues long. Germline V gene lookup returns CDR1 DFQATT and CDR2 SNEGSKA (reference sequence). Trimming left V 5 bases short and J 4 bases short, with 13 bases between. In DNA form, the CDR3 reads TGCAGTGCTGGCGACGGGGCGGCAGATACGCAGTATTTT. Its protein is CSAGDGAADTQYF.

Many counts were recorded for this clonotype. CDR3 in DNA: TGCAGTGCTAGAGGTTCGAGGGGACAGCCCCAGCATTTT. Translated, it gives CSARGSRGQPQHF. The chain links TRBV20-1 to TRBJ1-5, with D tentatively TRBD1 (5 bases). This CDR3 is built from 13 residues. Trimming took 1 base from V and 7 from J, leaving 11 bases between them. Germline loops: CDR1 DFQATT, CDR2 SNEGSKA (reference sequence).

This clonotype was observed a few times. V gene TRBV29-1 combines with J gene TRBJ2-2; perhaps D is TRBD1 or TRBD2 (6 bases each). Germline CDR1 and CDR2: SQVTM and ANQGSEA. This CDR3 contains 12 residues. V was cut by 7 bases and J by 7 bases, with 13 bases left in between. The CDR3 loop reads CSGGGPGGELFF. The CDR3 DNA reads as TGCAGCGGAGGGGGGCCGGGCGGGGAGCTGTTTTTT.

As to this clonotype: Possible read error: a much larger clone is one base away. The chain links TRBV6-6 to TRBJ2-7; D ambiguous. Germline V gene data show CDR1 as MNHNY and CDR2 as SVGAGI (reference sequence). The CDR3 sequence is 14 residues long. The CDR3 DNA follows: TGTGCCAGCCGTTACTCGTGGCCCTCCTACGAGCAGTACTTC. Translated: CASRYSWPSYEQYF.

This clonotype showed up many times. The rearrangement uses TRBV7-9 and TRBJ1-1; D is possibly TRBD1 (6 bases). The CDR3 spans 14 residues. Germline assignment: CDR1 SEHNR and CDR2 FQNEAQ (reference sequence). Trimming cost V 4 bases and J 3 bases, with 12 bases left between them. In DNA form, the CDR3 reads TGTGCCAGCAGCTCGCAGGGACAAGACACTGAAGCTTTCTTT. Translated: CASSSQGQDTEAFF.

Only a few counts were recorded for this clonotype. The gene calls are TRBV15 and TRBJ2-3; tentative D call: TRBD2 (7 bases). The V gene lost 4 bases and the J gene lost 3 bases, with 17 bases spanning the gap. The V gene's germline CDR1 is LNHNV and CDR2 YYDKDF (reference sequence). The CDR3 length is 16 residues. CDR3 sequence: CATSKETGRATDTQYF. In nucleotides, the CDR3 is TGTGCCACCAGCAAAGAAACAGGGAGGGCAACAGATACGCAGTATTTT.

J is TRBJ1-2 and V is TRBV20-1; a possible D gene is TRBD1 (6 bases). CDR1 and CDR2 (germline): DFQATT, SNEGSKA (reference sequence). The V and J ends lost 0 bases and 3 bases respectively, with 14 bases between them. The CDR3 runs 15 residues. Here the CDR3 DNA reads TGCAGTGCTAGAGACCACAGGGAGGTGGACTATGGCTACACCTTC. This codes for CSARDHREVDYGYTF.

Turning to this clonotype: Since no conserved phenylalanine or tryptophan closes the CDR3, a read error is the likely cause. The rearrangement joins TRBV9 to TRBJ1-2, with 9 bases that match TRBD1. V lost 2 bases and J lost 6; bases outside the gene matches: 8. Germline values: CDR1 SGDLS, CDR2 YYNGEE. CDR3 size: 15 residues. CDR3 sequence reads: CASSVHHTGGNGYTL. CDR3 coding DNA: TGTGCCAGCAGCGTCCACCATACAGGGGGCAATGGCTACACCCTC.

This clonotype appeared many times. The gene calls are TRBV13 and TRBJ1-1; D not resolved. This CDR3 comprises 14 residues. V dropped 8 bases and J dropped 0 bases, with 13 bases sitting between them. The germline V gene has CDR1 PRHDT and CDR2 FYEKMQ (reference sequence). The DNA of the CDR3 is TGTGCCAGCGCTCCAGGAGGTCTGAACACTGAAGCTTTCTTT. Amino acid sequence: CASAPGGLNTEAFF.

This clonotype was counted once. The gene calls are TRBV6-2 or TRBV6-3 and TRBJ2-3; 11 positions agree with TRBD2. Germline loops: CDR1 MNHEY, CDR2 SVGEGT. The V gene end was trimmed by 5 bases and the J gene end by 2 bases; junction bases not matched to a gene: 6. The CDR3 extends over 16 amino acids. Written as DNA, the CDR3 is TGTGCCAGCAGTGTAGGTAGCGGGGGGGACACAGATACGCAGTATTTT. The encoded protein is CASSVGSGGDTDTQYF.

Note on this clonotype: An end of the junction does not agree with germline; a read error may underlie this. The chain combines TRBV2 with TRBJ1-5, with a tentative D call TRBD1 (5 bases). This CDR3 is 13 amino acids long. Germline CDR1 is SNHLY and CDR2 is FYNNEI. CDR3 nucleotide sequence: TGTGCCAGCAGTGATACGGGGGATCAGCCCCGGCATTTT. This translates into CASSDTGDQPRHF.

The CDR3 here is CATSDSEKAKNIQYF. Here the CDR3 DNA reads TGTGCCACCAGTGATTCGGAAAAGGCCAAAAACATTCAGTACTTC. V gene TRBV24-1 combines with J gene TRBJ2-4, with D unresolved. The CDR3 spans 15 residues. Germline-derived CDR1 and CDR2 are KGHDR and SFDVKD. V shed 2 bases and J shed 1 base, with 8 bases lying between them.